These 8 T cell receptor beta chains originate from one sample sequenced in a study of T cells in Graves' hyperthyroidism and ophthalmopathy. The investigators amplified TCR beta CDR3 regions from RNA transcripts. A set of HTBI primers served as the primers for a first-round RT-PCR of the TCR CDR3. TCRdb reprocessed the multiplex PCR reads via MiXCR and lists one record per CDR3 protein. The table includes around 300,000 distinct CDR3 sequences, 22% detected once. Specimen: blood. Receptors originate from a young man with Graves' ophthalmopathy.

This clonotype was seen a handful of times. The chain links TRBV11-3 to TRBJ2-1; 8 bases are shared with TRBD1. V was pared by 0 bases and J by 4 bases, with 5 bases of the junction left unmatched. The CDR3 sequence is 16 residues long. The germline gives CDR1 SGHNT, CDR2 YENEEA. CDR3 in amino acids: CASSLEPTGAYNEQFF. Here the CDR3 DNA reads TGTGCCAGCAGCTTAGAACCGACAGGGGCTTACAATGAGCAGTTCTTC.

This clonotype was seen a handful of times. The chain carries TRBV5-1 and TRBJ2-1; no clear D gene. Looked up from germline, CDR1 is SGHRS and CDR2 is YFSETQ. V was cut by 0 bases and J by 5 bases, with 9 bases left in between. There are 14 residues in the CDR3. CDR3 sequence reads: CASSLASQNNEQFF. In DNA form, the CDR3 reads TGCGCCAGCAGCTTGGCGTCGCAGAACAATGAGCAGTTCTTC.

This clonotype was observed a few times. The chain uses TRBV30 and TRBJ2-1; no definite D call. The germline V gene has CDR1 GTSNPN and CDR2 SVGIG (reference sequence). V shed 0 bases and J shed 10 bases, with 7 bases lying between them. This CDR3 has 11 residues. This CDR3 is CAWSVSTEQFF. CDR3 DNA sequence: TGTGCCTGGAGTGTATCGACCGAGCAGTTCTTC.

The V and J genes are TRBV18 and TRBJ1-1; D perhaps matches TRBD1 (5 bases). The germline V gene has CDR1 KGHSH and CDR2 LQKENI. V was clipped by 0 bases and J by 4 bases, with 6 bases between them. The CDR3 runs 13 residues. In DNA, the CDR3 is TGTGCCAGCTCACCACCGACAGCCACTGAAGCTTTCTTT. Protein: CASSPPTATEAFF.

This clonotype was found many times. This chain uses TRBV11-3 with TRBJ1-1; perhaps TRBD1 as D (6 bases). Deletions cut 1 base from V and 4 bases from J, with 13 bases between. The CDR3 loop spans 15 amino acids. Germline CDR1 SGHNT, CDR2 YENEEA. The CDR3 protein is CASSLVPTGLTEAFF. CDR3 bases: TGTGCCAGCAGCTTAGTTCCCACAGGGCTCACTGAAGCTTTCTTT.

The chain carries TRBV18 and TRBJ2-7, with TRBD2 matching 11 bases. CDR3 length equals 14 residues. J lost 5 bases, V lost 6 bases, and 6 bases had no gene match. The germline V gene encodes CDR1 KGHSH and CDR2 LQKENI. The CDR3 nucleotides are TGTGCCAGCTCTCCGACTAGCGGGGTCCACGAGCAGTACTTC. As protein: CASSPTSGVHEQYF.

This clonotype was seen a handful of times. The gene calls are TRBV11-2 and TRBJ2-1; D perhaps matches TRBD2 (6 bases). Germline lookup yields CDR1 SGHAT and CDR2 FQNNGV. Trimming removed 6 bases at V and 15 bases at J, with 15 bases between. This CDR3 has 11 residues. CDR3 coding DNA: TGTGCCAGCAGTGCGGGACCAAGAAGGTTCTTC. This translates into CASSAGPRRFF.

Many counts were recorded for this clonotype. The chain employs TRBV18 and TRBJ1-1; 7 bases line up with TRBD1. The V gene's germline CDR1 is KGHSH and CDR2 LQKENI. With V trimmed by 0 bases and J by 2 bases, 6 bases remained unmatched. The CDR3 is made up of 16 amino acids. The CDR3 protein is CASSPPSRGGNTEAFF. The CDR3 coding sequence is TGTGCCAGCTCACCACCAAGCAGGGGGGGAAACACTGAAGCTTTCTTT. Looking up the rest from reference TRBV18 and TRBJ1-1 gives the full variable domain: NAGVMQNPRHLVRRRGQEARLRCSPMKGHSHVYWYRQLPEEGLKFMVYLQKENIIDESGMPKERFSAEFPKEGPSILRIQQVVRGDSAAYFCASSPPSRGGNTEAFFGQGTRLTVV.